This T cell receptor beta chain was sequenced in a study of shared clonotypes between healthy human individuals. In the study overall: The cohort had two women and a few men, ages 18 to 49. Study observations and caveats: Sorted-subset sequencing, rarefaction showed, was incomplete despite large depth. Generation probabilities were higher for clonotypes shared across all four sorted-subset donors than for unshared ones.

In germline, CDR1 is SGHVS, CDR2 FNYEAQ. Trimming stripped 5 bases from V and 4 bases from J, with 19 bases between. CDR3 length: 16 amino acids. Method: immunoSEQ multiplex PCR; TCRdb's copy keeps in-frame clones and lacks some. This repertoire shows 2 million to 2.5 million clones, 93% found once; its top ten account for 0.35% to 0.45%. In regard to this clone: What it binds is not known.

This TCR was recovered from a man aged 18 to 29 in good health. Some clones in this sample may be carry-over from other donors' samples. The V call is TRBV7-6, the J call TRBJ2-3; D gene ambiguous. Source material: naive CD4+ T cells from PBMCs. Noted subset: CD45RA+ positively selected. DNA of the CDR3: TGTGCCAGCAGCGTACCCATCCCCTATAGCTCAGATACGCAGTATTTT. It translates to CASSVPIPYSSDTQYF.